These 25 T cell receptor beta chains originate from one sample sequenced in a study of blood T cell repertoires in COVID-19. The repertoire was sequenced with immunoSEQ multiplex PCR; TCRdb's copy has only in-frame clones and lacks some. The sample consists of over 150,000 clones, 79% of them appearing once. The sequenced material came from PBMCs or T cells enriched from blood (not recorded which). These receptors were collected from a woman aged 70-85 years in a cohort exposed to, infected with or recovered from COVID-19 (not recorded which).

J is TRBJ1-1 and V is TRBV5-1; D uncertain. This CDR3 is 12 amino acids long. The germline gives CDR1 SGHRS, CDR2 YFSETQ. Between the trimmed V and J ends, which lost 4 bases and 5 bases, there was a span of 9 bases. The CDR3 nucleotides read TGCGCCAGCAGCAAAGGAGGAACTGAAGCTTTCTTT. As protein: CASSKGGTEAFF.

This clone was observed a handful of times. V and J are TRBV18 and TRBJ2-7; 7 bases line up with TRBD2. Germline CDR1 and CDR2: KGHSH and LQKENI. The CDR3 is 15 amino acids. The junction had 5 bases not matched to a gene; V was cut back by 0 bases and J by 3 bases. CDR3 bases: TGTGCCAGCTCACCACCCTCCGGGGACTACTACGAGCAGTACTTC. As protein: CASSPPSGDYYEQYF.

The chain links TRBV7-8 to TRBJ2-2; TRBD1 agrees at 9 bases. After removal of 6 bases from V and 7 bases from J, the junction contained 12 bases not matched to a gene. In germline, CDR1 is SGHVS, CDR2 FQNEAQ. There are 16 residues in the CDR3. The chain's CDR3 is CASSHRDRVFGGELFF. CDR3 DNA sequence: TGTGCCAGCAGTCACCGGGACAGGGTGTTTGGCGGGGAGCTGTTTTTT.

The rearrangement links TRBV18 to TRBJ1-2; 8 bases are a match to TRBD1. The CDR3 sequence is 15 residues long. The V gene end was trimmed by 3 bases and the J gene end by 6 bases; junction bases not matched to a gene: 9. The germline gives CDR1 KGHSH, CDR2 LQKENI. CDR3 protein: CASSPTQGANDGYTF. The DNA for the CDR3 is TGTGCCAGCTCACCGACTCAGGGGGCGAATGATGGCTACACCTTC.

This clone was seen many times. The chain is built from TRBV5-4 and TRBJ2-5; TRBD1 is a possible D gene (6 bases). Germline-derived CDR1 and CDR2 are SGHNT and YYREEE (reference sequence). V was pared by 0 bases and J by 2 bases, with 11 bases between. This CDR3 region has 15 residues. As DNA, the CDR3 is TGTGCCAGCAGCTTGGGAGGGACACCTCAAGAGACCCAGTACTTC. This codes for CASSLGGTPQETQYF.

V and J are TRBV5-1 and TRBJ2-7; the match to TRBD2 covers 9 bases. Germline V gene data show CDR1 as SGHRS and CDR2 as YFSETQ. The V gene end was trimmed by 1 base and the J gene end by 6 bases; junction bases not matched to a gene: 17. The CDR3 runs 18 residues. The CDR3 DNA sequence: TGCGCCAGCAGCTTGTCGAGCCTAGCGGGGAGCGGGAGCACCGAGCAGTACTTC. It specifies CASSLSSLAGSGSTEQYF.

The chain couples TRBV5-4 to TRBJ1-1; 7 bases agree with TRBD1. The CDR3 contains 15 residues. The germline V gene has CDR1 SGHNT and CDR2 YYREEE (reference sequence). V was pared by 0 bases and J by 4 bases, with 6 bases of the junction left unmatched. DNA of the CDR3: TGTGCCAGCAGCTTGGGCGGGACAGCTGGCACTGAAGCTTTCTTT. Translating gives CASSLGGTAGTEAFF. Filled out from reference TRBV5-4 and TRBJ1-1, the complete variable domain reads ETGVTQSPTHLIKTRGQQVTLRCSSQSGHNTVSWYQQALGQGPQFIFQYYREEENGRGNFPPRFSGLQFPNYSSELNVNALELDDSALYLCASSLGGTAGTEAFFGQGTRLTVV.

The chain links TRBV9 to TRBJ2-7; TRBD2 matches at 9 bases. The CDR3 length is 16 residues. The germline CDR1 and CDR2 sequences are SGDLS and YYNGEE. The J segment lost 3 bases and the V segment lost 0 bases, leaving 7 bases of the junction unmatched. The CDR3 region has the DNA TGTGCCAGCAGCGTAGGCGGTAGCGGGAGCTACTACGAGCAGTACTTC. This encodes CASSVGGSGSYYEQYF.

This clone appeared once. CDR3 sequence reads: CASSPGQPYLSYGYTF. Here the CDR3 DNA reads TGTGCCAGCAGCCCCGGACAGCCATACCTGAGCTATGGCTACACCTTC. The chain carries TRBV7-2 and TRBJ1-2; D possibly corresponds to TRBD1 (6 bases). This CDR3 comprises 16 residues. Trimming took off 5 bases at V and 4 bases at J, with 20 bases between the two ends. Germline assignment: CDR1 SGHTA and CDR2 FQGNSA.

The table lists this clone with a few counts. The chain links TRBV5-4 to TRBJ2-7, with 8 bases lining up with TRBD2. The CDR3 runs to 15 residues. V lost 0 bases, J lost 7 bases, and 9 bases stayed unmatched. Per the germline V gene, CDR1 is SGHNT and CDR2 is YYREEE (reference sequence). DNA of the CDR3: TGTGCCAGCAGCTTGGCGGGAGGGCCGGTGGGGGAGCAGTACTTC. This translates into CASSLAGGPVGEQYF.

This clone has only one observation. The chain carries TRBV29-1 and TRBJ1-1; D gene unclear. The CDR3 runs 13 residues. Germline values: CDR1 SQVTM, CDR2 ANQGSEA. The V end was cut by 5 bases, the J end by 3 bases, with 13 bases between. The CDR3 here is CSVKGRLDTEAFF. CDR3 in DNA: TGCAGCGTTAAAGGCAGGCTCGACACTGAAGCTTTCTTT. Filled out from reference TRBV29-1 and TRBJ1-1, the complete variable domain reads SAVISQKPSRDICQRGTSLTIQCQVDSQVTMMFWYRQQPGQSLTLIATANQGSEATYESGFVIDKFPISRPNLTFSTLTVSNMSPEDSSIYLCSVKGRLDTEAFFGQGTRLTVV.

This clone was seen more than once but under ten times. The chain combines TRBV4-1 with TRBJ2-7, with D maybe TRBD1 (5 bases). V was cut by 2 bases and J by 2 bases, with 13 bases left in between. In germline, CDR1 is MGHRA, CDR2 YSYEKL. CDR3 length: 15 residues. CDR3 DNA sequence: TGCGCCAGCAGCCAAACAGGATGGGGCCCCTACGAGCAGTACTTC. It codes for CASSQTGWGPYEQYF.

The V call is TRBV11-1, the J call TRBJ2-1; 10 nucleotides agree with TRBD2. CDR1 is SGHAT, CDR2 FQDESV, per germline (reference sequence). The CDR3 loop spans 14 amino acids. The trim removed 3 bases at V and 9 bases at J, leaving 5 bases unmatched. CDR3 nucleotides: TGTGCCAGCAGCTTGCCTAGCGGGAGAGGTGAGCAGTTCTTC. This codes for CASSLPSGRGEQFF.

This sequence joins TRBV20-1 and TRBJ2-7; a possible D gene is TRBD1 (6 bases). This CDR3 region has 13 residues. Germline CDR1 and CDR2: DFQATT and SNEGSKA (reference sequence). V dropped 3 bases and J dropped 3 bases, with 12 bases sitting between them. This chain's CDR3 is CSASRGINYEQYF. The CDR3 DNA is TGCAGTGCTAGTAGGGGGATCAACTACGAGCAGTACTTC.

The gene calls are TRBV19 and TRBJ2-1, with 10 bases that match TRBD2. Unmatched junction bases numbered 11, after V lost 5 bases and J lost 10 bases. Germline-derived CDR1 and CDR2 are LNHDA and SQIVND (reference sequence). This CDR3 is 15 amino acids long. CDR3 sequence: CASSLLAGARGEQFF. The CDR3 nucleotides are TGTGCCAGTAGTCTCCTAGCGGGAGCCCGTGGGGAGCAGTTCTTC.

The chain has TRBV5-1 and TRBJ1-1, with 11 bases matching TRBD1. CDR3 length equals 15 residues. Germline V gene sequence: CDR1 SGHRS, CDR2 YFSETQ. The J segment lost 2 bases and the V segment lost 3 bases, leaving 3 bases of the junction unmatched. In nucleotides, the CDR3 is TGCGCCAGCAGCTACGGGACAGGGGGAAACACTGAAGCTTTCTTT. Translating it yields CASSYGTGGNTEAFF. Variable domain in full (rest from reference TRBV5-1 and TRBJ1-1): KAGVTQTPRYLIKTRGQQVTLSCSPISGHRSVSWYQQTPGQGLQFLFEYFSETQRNKGNFPGRFSGRQFSNSRSEMNVSTLELGDSALYLCASSYGTGGNTEAFFGQGTRLTVV.

This clone was recorded only once. The chain carries TRBV7-2 and TRBJ2-7; TRBD2 matches 9 bases. This CDR3 has 16 amino acids. Germline CDR1 reads SGHTA; CDR2 reads FQGNSA. V lost 1 base to trimming and J lost 7 bases; unmatched junction nucleotides: 11. CDR3 residues: CASSLGLAGAQGEQYF. The CDR3 DNA follows: TGTGCCAGCAGCTTAGGTTTAGCGGGAGCTCAGGGTGAGCAGTACTTC.

The V gene is TRBV5-1, the J gene TRBJ2-7, with TRBD1 as a possible D gene (5 bases). Trimming removed 0 bases at V and 3 bases at J, with 10 bases between. Per the germline V gene, CDR1 is SGHRS and CDR2 is YFSETQ. The CDR3 has 14 residues. CDR3 DNA sequence: TGCGCCAGCAGCTTGGGACAGCCGATCTACGAGCAGTACTTC. Translating it yields CASSLGQPIYEQYF. The variable domain in full, with the rest retrieved from reference TRBV5-1 and TRBJ2-7, is KAGVTQTPRYLIKTRGQQVTLSCSPISGHRSVSWYQQTPGQGLQFLFEYFSETQRNKGNFPGRFSGRQFSNSRSEMNVSTLELGDSALYLCASSLGQPIYEQYFGPGTRLTVT.

This clone appeared a single time. V gene TRBV27 combines with J gene TRBJ2-7; the D gene is possibly TRBD2 (6 bases). CDR1 MNHEY and CDR2 SMNVEV come from the germline V gene (reference sequence). V lost 6 bases and J 4 bases, leaving 10 bases between the germline ends. This CDR3 is built from 12 residues. The CDR3 is CASRDYRYEQYF. As DNA, the CDR3 is TGTGCCAGCAGGGACTACCGGTACGAGCAGTACTTC.

The chain links TRBV3-1 (or the pseudogene TRBV3-2) to TRBJ2-1; the match to TRBD2 covers 8 bases. The J segment lost 10 bases and the V segment lost 4 bases, leaving 9 bases of the junction unmatched. The CDR3 spans 14 residues. Germline V CDR1 and CDR2: LGHDT, YNNKEL (reference sequence). The CDR3 here is CASSPPRLASEQFF. The CDR3 DNA sequence: TGTGCCAGCAGCCCACCACGACTAGCGAGCGAGCAGTTCTTC.

This clone has a single count. The chain couples TRBV3-1 (or the pseudogene TRBV3-2) to TRBJ1-2; a weak D match, TRBD1 (6 bases). CDR1 is LGHDT and CDR2 is YNNKEL in the germline V gene (reference sequence). The CDR3 runs 15 residues. The ends were cut back, 1 base at V and 5 bases at J, with 14 bases in the middle. The CDR3, as DNA: TGTGCCAGCAGCCAAGCGAATACAGGGAAGTATGGCTACACCTTC. This gives the protein CASSQANTGKYGYTF.

The chain employs TRBV7-8 and TRBJ2-7; D not certain. The CDR3 spans 16 residues. V gave up 1 base and J gave up 3 bases, with 16 bases separating them. The germline CDR1 and CDR2 sequences are SGHVS and FQNEAQ. The CDR3 DNA reads TGTGCCAGCAGCTTAGGAGGCGATTTGCCTCGCTACGAGCAGTACTTC. This sequence encodes CASSLGGDLPRYEQYF.

The chain employs TRBV9 and TRBJ1-6; D is unresolved. CDR1 SGDLS and CDR2 YYNGEE come from the germline V gene. The CDR3 covers 13 residues. Trimming left V 6 bases short and J 10 bases short, with 14 bases between. The CDR3 here is CASNPSGISPLHF. CDR3 in DNA: TGTGCCAGCAACCCTTCGGGGATCTCACCCCTCCACTTT.

The V gene is TRBV19, the J gene TRBJ1-2, with D perhaps TRBD1 (5 bases). The CDR3 sequence is 13 residues long. Germline-derived CDR1 and CDR2 are LNHDA and SQIVND (reference sequence). With 5 bases removed from V and 4 bases from J, the gap between germline ends came to 11 bases. The CDR3 protein is CASSPDRLYGYTF. CDR3 DNA: TGTGCCAGTAGTCCCGACAGACTCTATGGCTACACCTTC. The whole variable domain, filled in from reference TRBV19 and TRBJ1-2, reads DGGITQSPKYLFRKEGQNVTLSCEQNLNHDAMYWYRQDPGQGLRLIYYSQIVNDFQKGDIAEGYSVSREKKESFPLTVTSAQKNPTAFYLCASSPDRLYGYTFGSGTRLTVV.

The gene calls are TRBV5-1 and TRBJ2-5; D is perhaps TRBD2 (5 bases). Looked up from germline, CDR1 is SGHRS and CDR2 is YFSETQ. The ends were cut back, 0 bases at V and 4 bases at J, with 13 bases in the middle. The length of the CDR3 is 15 residues. CDR3 protein: CASSLEGVVRETQYF. The CDR3 DNA follows: TGCGCCAGCAGCTTGGAGGGAGTCGTGCGAGAGACCCAGTACTTC.